Sequencing of this T cell receptor beta chain was carried out in a study of blood T cell repertoires in COVID-19. Study information: Material from acute and convalescent COVID-19 was sourced from the United States, Italy and Spain. T cells, B-cell-depleted T cells, or PBMCs supplied cDNA or gDNA.

Original data processing: Estimation of nucleated cell counts was performed using reference gene primer amplification. The repertoire was sequenced with immunoSEQ multiplex PCR; TCRdb's copy has only in-frame clones and lacks some. Clone size and the V and J calls come from that table; the DNA yielded D and trimming. Altogether roughly 150,000 clones are present, over 80% being singletons, with the ten largest covering more than 9.5%. The sequence derives from a woman of 80 years or more with acute or convalescent COVID-19. Sample: peripheral blood.

The CDR3 sequence: CASSFGQGARETQYF. Here the CDR3 DNA reads TGTGCCAGCAGTTTCGGACAGGGGGCGAGAGAGACCCAGTACTTC. V and J are TRBV6-2 or TRBV6-3 and TRBJ2-5; 11 bases match TRBD1. Germline values: CDR1 MNHEY, CDR2 SVGEGT. Trimming removed 4 bases from V and 4 bases from J; junction bases left unmatched: 5. CDR3 length: 15 residues.